Following are 23 T cell receptor beta chains from one sample sequenced in a study of blood T cell repertoires in COVID-19. Measured with immunoSEQ multiplex PCR; TCRdb has only the in-frame clones, and not every one. The profile covers fewer than 200,000 clones, with around 85% appearing a single time and about 5.7% taken by the ten largest. Sequenced input: PBMCs or T cells enriched from blood (not recorded which). The receptors were sampled from a woman between 40 and 55 years old with acute COVID-19.

This chain connects TRBV4-2 to TRBJ2-3, with 9 bases matching TRBD2. Trimming cost V 3 bases and J 1 base; bases outside gene matches: 11. CDR1 is LGHNA, CDR2 YNFKEQ, per germline. The CDR3 length is 18 residues. The CDR3 DNA reads TGTGCCAGCAGCCACTCGGAGACTAGCGGAGAGGGCACAGATACGCAGTATTTT. Its protein product is CASSHSETSGEGTDTQYF.

This clone has more than one count but fewer than ten. The V gene is TRBV6-5, the J gene TRBJ1-6; D not certain. The ends were cut back, 5 bases at V and 5 bases at J, with 10 bases in the middle. CDR1 is MNHEY, CDR2 SVGAGI, per germline. The CDR3 loop spans 14 amino acids. CDR3 residues: CASSKNKNNSPLHF. DNA of the CDR3: TGTGCCAGCAGTAAGAACAAGAATAATTCACCCCTCCACTTT.

The V call is TRBV7-6, the J call TRBJ1-1, with 7 bases lining up with TRBD1. This CDR3 has 13 amino acids. After removal of 5 bases from V and 4 bases from J, the junction contained 4 bases not matched to a gene. Germline values: CDR1 SGHVS, CDR2 FNYEAQ. CDR3 amino acids: CASSRQGSTEAFF. In DNA, the CDR3 is TGTGCCAGCAGCCGACAGGGTTCCACTGAAGCTTTCTTT.

The gene calls are TRBV6-6 and TRBJ1-2, with 7 bases identical to TRBD1. Unmatched junction bases numbered 16, after V lost 6 bases and J lost 6 bases. The CDR3 is 16 amino acids. Germline-derived CDR1 and CDR2 are MNHNY and SVGAGI (reference sequence). The CDR3 sequence: CASSIPGGVTGDGYTF. In DNA form, the CDR3 reads TGTGCCAGCAGCATCCCTGGGGGTGTAACAGGGGATGGCTACACCTTC.

The chain uses TRBV9 and TRBJ2-1; 8 bases match TRBD2. The CDR3 has 14 amino acids. The germline V gene encodes CDR1 SGDLS and CDR2 YYNGEE. V was pared by 6 bases and J by 6 bases, with 8 bases of the junction left unmatched. CDR3 nucleotides: TGTGCCAGCACCGGGGGGGGGCACGGCAATGAGCAGTTCTTC. It codes for CASTGGGHGNEQFF.

V usage is TRBV18 and J usage is TRBJ2-7; 8 bases match TRBD2. This CDR3 region has 15 residues. Germline trimming cut 3 bases from V and 4 bases from J; bases unmatched to any gene: 8. The germline CDR1 and CDR2 sequences are KGHSH and LQKENI. The CDR3 loop reads CASSPLGGRRYEQYF. The DNA for the CDR3 is TGTGCCAGCTCACCTCTTGGCGGGAGGAGGTACGAGCAGTACTTC.

This clone showed up just a few times. V gene TRBV7-6 combines with J gene TRBJ2-7, with 7 nucleotides matching TRBD1. CDR3 length: 16 amino acids. Per germline, CDR1 SGHVS and CDR2 FNYEAQ. J lost 2 bases, V lost 1 base, and 8 bases had no gene match. The CDR3 coding sequence is TGTGCCAGCAGCTTAGGGTCGGACAGGTCAACCTACGAGCAGTACTTC. It translates to CASSLGSDRSTYEQYF.

This clone was seen only a few times. The chain uses TRBV7-9 and TRBJ2-3; no firm D call. The CDR3 spans 15 residues. Trimming pared 3 bases from V and 3 bases from J, leaving 13 bases between. Per the germline V gene, CDR1 is SEHNR and CDR2 is FQNEAQ (reference sequence). CDR3 region: CASSFGGTYTDTQYF. In DNA, the CDR3 is TGTGCCAGCAGCTTTGGCGGAACCTATACAGATACGCAGTATTTT.

CDR3 loop: CASSAGLTGETQYF. Here the CDR3 DNA reads TGTGCCAGCAGCGCGGGTCTGACCGGGGAGACCCAGTACTTC. The chain is built from TRBV9 and TRBJ2-5, with no clear D. V lost 3 bases and J 5 bases, leaving 14 bases between the germline ends. The CDR3 is made up of 14 amino acids. Germline assignment: CDR1 SGDLS and CDR2 YYNGEE.

V usage is TRBV7-3 and J usage is TRBJ1-5; D is unresolved. The CDR3 is 16 residues long. V lost 6 bases to trimming and J lost 3 bases, with 18 bases between them. Germline lookup yields CDR1 SGHTA and CDR2 FQGTGA. CDR3 in amino acids: CASSLVSLELNQPQHF. CDR3 in DNA: TGTGCCAGCAGTTTGGTTTCCCTAGAGCTCAATCAGCCCCAGCATTTT.

The V and J genes are TRBV19 and TRBJ1-2; D ambiguous. Germline V CDR1 and CDR2: LNHDA, SQIVND (reference sequence). Trimming took 2 bases from V and 2 from J, leaving 15 bases between them. This CDR3 is 16 amino acids long. CDR3 in DNA: TGTGCCAGTAGTATAATGGCGGGATTAGGGAACTATGGCTACACCTTC. Protein sequence: CASSIMAGLGNYGYTF.

This clone was detected only a few times. The chain joins TRBV15 to TRBJ2-7, with D maybe TRBD1 (6 bases). V was pared by 0 bases and J by 0 bases, with 6 bases between. CDR3 size: 14 residues. CDR1 LNHNV and CDR2 YYDKDF come from the germline V gene (reference sequence). The CDR3: CATSREDSSYEQYV. CDR3 in DNA: TGTGCCACCAGCAGAGAGGACAGCTCCTACGAGCAGTACGTC.

The CDR3 sequence: CASSLPSGQYNEQFF. The CDR3 nucleotides read TGTGCCAGCAGCCTTCCTAGCGGGCAGTACAATGAGCAGTTCTTC. The chain employs TRBV7-9 and TRBJ2-1; 8 nucleotides align to TRBD2. Per germline, CDR1 SEHNR and CDR2 FQNEAQ (reference sequence). Trimming removed 5 bases from V and 4 bases from J; junction bases left unmatched: 7. The CDR3 loop spans 15 amino acids.

V and J are TRBV20-1 and TRBJ1-1, with D maybe TRBD1 (6 bases). The CDR3 extends over 12 amino acids. CDR1 DFQATT and CDR2 SNEGSKA come from the germline V gene (reference sequence). Trimming cost V 3 bases and J 4 bases, with 9 bases left between them. The CDR3 protein is CSASVGGTEAFF. The CDR3 coding sequence is TGCAGTGCTAGTGTAGGGGGCACTGAAGCTTTCTTT.

This clone was counted a few times. The chain couples TRBV2 to TRBJ2-7; TRBD1 might be the D (5 bases). The CDR3 sequence is 14 residues long. Germline-derived CDR1 and CDR2 are SNHLY and FYNNEI. V was shortened by 7 bases and J by 2 bases, with 15 bases between the two germline ends. CDR3 nucleotide sequence: TGTGCCAGCATCCTGGGGCTCCTTGCCTACGAGCAGTACGTC. Its translation is CASILGLLAYEQYV.

The chain couples TRBV4-1 to TRBJ2-7; tentative D call: TRBD2 (6 bases). CDR3 length: 13 residues. V was cut by 4 bases and J by 5 bases, with 12 bases left in between. Looked up from germline, CDR1 is MGHRA and CDR2 is YSYEKL. CDR3 DNA sequence: TGCGCCAGCAGCCGCTCGGAGGGGAACGAGCAGTACTTC. Translation gives CASSRSEGNEQYF.

V and J are TRBV15 and TRBJ2-1; the D is unclear. Germline V CDR1 and CDR2: LNHNV, YYDKDF (reference sequence). This CDR3 spans 14 amino acids. V was cut by 0 bases and J by 6 bases, with 9 bases left in between. The CDR3 DNA sequence: TGTGCCACCAGCAGAGATAACACCCTCAATGAGCAGTTCTTC. It encodes CATSRDNTLNEQFF.

The J gene is TRBJ2-7, the V gene TRBV3-1 (or the pseudogene TRBV3-2); TRBD1 matches 7 bases. The germline CDR1 and CDR2 sequences are LGHDT and YNNKEL (reference sequence). V gave up 0 bases and J gave up 6 bases; unmatched junction bases: 11. The CDR3 extends over 16 amino acids. CDR3 region: CASSQDVNRGFGEQYF. The CDR3 coding sequence is TGTGCCAGCAGCCAAGACGTGAACAGGGGATTCGGCGAGCAGTACTTC.

The rearrangement links TRBV19 to TRBJ1-5, with 7 bases fitting TRBD1. The V segment lost 3 bases and the J segment 6 bases; nucleotides outside the gene matches: 8. The CDR3 totals 15 residues. CDR1 is LNHDA, CDR2 SQIVND, per germline (reference sequence). CDR3 nucleotide sequence: TGTGCCAGTAGTATGCAAGGGGGCTGGGGTCAGCCCCAGCATTTT. Its translation: CASSMQGGWGQPQHF.

The gene calls are TRBV13 and TRBJ2-4, with 7 bases fitting TRBD2. The CDR3 loop spans 15 amino acids. V was pared by 3 bases and J by 5 bases, with 7 bases of the junction left unmatched. Germline CDR1 PRHDT, CDR2 FYEKMQ (reference sequence). The CDR3: CASSLAGRAENIQYF. The CDR3 DNA follows: TGTGCCAGCAGCTTGGCGGGGAGGGCCGAAAACATTCAGTACTTC.

This chain connects TRBV10-2 to TRBJ1-6, with D possibly TRBD1 on 5 matching bases. V lost 10 bases and J 11 bases, leaving 15 bases between the germline ends. The CDR3 extends over 12 amino acids. From germline, CDR1 is WSHSY and CDR2 SAAADI. The CDR3: CATGTGNTPLHF. CDR3 nucleotides: TGCGCCACCGGGACTGGGAATACACCCCTCCACTTT.

Here the CDR3 reads CAWSGQGPMGYTF. The DNA for the CDR3 is TGTGCCTGGAGTGGACAGGGGCCAATGGGCTACACCTTC. The chain couples TRBV30 to TRBJ1-2, with 8 positions matching TRBD1. CDR1 and CDR2 (germline): GTSNPN, SVGIG (reference sequence). V lost 1 base, J lost 8 bases, and 6 bases stayed unmatched. CDR3 length equals 13 residues.

The chain uses TRBV30 and TRBJ2-1, with 8 bases matching TRBD2. From germline, CDR1 is GTSNPN and CDR2 SVGIG (reference sequence). The CDR3 is 15 residues long. Trimming took 7 bases from V and 0 from J; bases not matched to a gene: 8. CDR3 loop: CAFIGGASSYNEQFF. In DNA form, the CDR3 reads TGTGCCTTTATCGGGGGGGCGAGCTCCTACAATGAGCAGTTCTTC.